The 21 T cell receptor beta chains presented below share a single source sample, sequenced in a study of CD8 T cells in Susac syndrome. Random hexamers were used to reverse transcribe 0.5 to 1 ug of RNA. TCRdb re-called the immunoSEQ multiplex PCR reads with MiXCR, one entry per CDR3 protein. This table holds 130,000 or so distinct CDR3 sequences, 75% to 90% found once. The material sequenced was CD8+ T cells from PBMCs. The receptors here all came from a human donor with multiple sclerosis.

The CDR3 DNA sequence: TGTGCCTGGAGTGTGGGGCCCTACGAGCAGTACTTC. Translated, it gives CAWSVGPYEQYF. This chain links TRBV30 with TRBJ2-7, with D maybe TRBD1 (5 bases). Germline V gene sequence: CDR1 GTSNPN, CDR2 SVGIG (reference sequence). The CDR3 loop spans 12 amino acids. Trimming removed 0 bases at V and 2 bases at J, with 5 bases between.

V gene TRBV20-1 combines with J gene TRBJ2-5; D is unclear. Trimming removed 3 bases from V and 5 bases from J, with 13 bases in between. The CDR3 length is 13 residues. The germline V gene has CDR1 DFQATT and CDR2 SNEGSKA (reference sequence). In nucleotides, the CDR3 is TGCAGTGCTAGTATCGCCAGTTGGGAGACCCAGTACTTC. This sequence encodes CSASIASWETQYF.

The chain joins TRBV4-3 to TRBJ2-5; D perhaps matches TRBD1 (5 bases). The V gene lost 1 base and the J gene lost 1 base, with 10 bases spanning the gap. CDR1 is LGHNA, CDR2 YSLEER, per germline. The CDR3 contains 15 residues. The CDR3 DNA follows: TGCGCCAGCAGCCAAGGAGGACATACCCAAGAGACCCAGTACTTC. It yields the protein CASSQGGHTQETQYF.

This chain connects TRBV2 to TRBJ2-5; D could derive from TRBD1 or TRBD2 (5 bases each). The CDR3 length is 15 residues. Germline V lookup: CDR1 SNHLY, CDR2 FYNNEI. V dropped 4 bases and J dropped 2 bases, with 14 bases sitting between them. Here the CDR3 DNA reads TGTGCCAGCAGTGTCGGGGCCCAACTACAAGAGACCCAGTACTTC. This gives the protein CASSVGAQLQETQYF.

The chain links TRBV13 to TRBJ2-1; D perhaps matches TRBD2 (5 bases). The CDR3 spans 16 residues. V shed 4 bases and J shed 3 bases, with 16 bases lying between them. CDR1 and CDR2 from the germline V gene are PRHDT and FYEKMQ (reference sequence). The CDR3 here is CASSSTRTTIYNEQFF. The DNA of the CDR3 is TGTGCCAGCAGCTCTACAAGGACGACTATCTACAATGAGCAGTTCTTC.

This CDR3 reads CASSPGLANNEQFF. Here the CDR3 DNA reads TGTGCCAGCAGCCCCGGACTGGCGAACAATGAGCAGTTCTTC. The V and J genes are TRBV12-3 or TRBV12-4 and TRBJ2-1; tentative D call: TRBD2 (5 bases). The CDR3 totals 14 residues. The V end lost 6 bases, the J end lost 5 bases, and 14 bases lay between the germline ends.

The V and J genes are TRBV5-6 and TRBJ2-7; maybe TRBD1 (6 bases). The CDR3 extends over 15 amino acids. Germline CDR1 reads SGHDT; CDR2 reads YYEEEE. V shed 4 bases and J shed 6 bases, with 20 bases lying between them. The CDR3 coding sequence is TGTGCCAGCAGCAACAGGGACCACCCTTTTGGCGAGCAGTACGTC. Translating gives CASSNRDHPFGEQYV.

The gene calls are TRBV5-5 and TRBJ2-1; 12 bases agree with TRBD2. The V gene end was trimmed by 4 bases and the J gene end by 10 bases; junction bases not matched to a gene: 15. The CDR3 is 17 amino acids. The germline V gene encodes CDR1 SGHKS and CDR2 YYEKEE (reference sequence). For the CDR3, the DNA is TGTGCCAGCAGCCTTTCATTACTAGCGGGGGGCCTGTGGGAGCAGTTCTTC. It translates to CASSLSLLAGGLWEQFF.

This chain uses TRBV14 with TRBJ2-2; maybe TRBD2 (5 bases). CDR3 length equals 18 residues. Germline V lookup: CDR1 SGHDN, CDR2 FVKESK. V was cut by 1 base and J by 1 base, with 16 bases left in between. The CDR3 DNA reads as TGTGCCAGCAGCCAAGTCCCCCACCTGGAGGAGAACACCGGGGAGCTGTTTTTT. Residues: CASSQVPHLEENTGELFF.

The V and J genes are TRBV28 and TRBJ2-2; D call uncertain. Trimming cost V 6 bases and J 5 bases, with 28 bases left between them. The V gene's germline CDR1 is MDHEN and CDR2 SYDVKM. The CDR3 spans 19 residues. CDR3 in amino acids: CASSPLRLGSRSRTGELFF. CDR3 nucleotide sequence: TGTGCCAGCAGCCCTTTACGGCTGGGTTCGCGGTCGAGGACCGGGGAGCTGTTTTTT.

The chain has TRBV4-1 and TRBJ1-4; D gene unclear. V was shortened by 2 bases and J by 0 bases, with 7 bases between the two germline ends. This CDR3 has 15 amino acids. CDR1 and CDR2 from the germline V gene are MGHRA and YSYEKL. The chain's CDR3 is CASSQPTATNEKLFF. The CDR3 region has the DNA TGCGCCAGCAGCCAACCGACTGCAACTAATGAAAAACTGTTTTTT.

The gene calls are TRBV2 and TRBJ1-2; 8 bases line up with TRBD1. Germline V CDR1 and CDR2: SNHLY, FYNNEI. The ends lost 5 bases at V and 5 bases at J; junction bases unmatched: 16. There are 17 residues in the CDR3. CDR3 sequence: CASSSISPDRDWYGYTF. In DNA form, the CDR3 reads TGTGCCAGCAGTTCAATTTCCCCGGACAGGGACTGGTATGGCTACACCTTC. The full variable domain, in which reference TRBV2 and TRBJ1-2 provide the parts outside the CDR3, is EPEVTQTPSHQVTQMGQEVILRCVPISNHLYFYWYRQILGQKVEFLVSFYNNEISEKSEIFDDQFSVERPDGSNFTLKIRSTKLEDSAMYFCASSSISPDRDWYGYTFGSGTRLTVV.

V usage is TRBV28 and J usage is TRBJ1-2; no reliable D call. The CDR3 has 15 residues. Germline V gene sequence: CDR1 MDHEN, CDR2 SYDVKM. V dropped 7 bases and J dropped 6 bases, with 21 bases sitting between them. The CDR3 here is CASTKYRTVMDGYTF. The CDR3 DNA reads as TGTGCCAGCACCAAGTACCGGACCGTGATGGATGGCTACACCTTC.

The chain employs TRBV15 and TRBJ2-3; 9 bases agree with TRBD2. The CDR3 is 16 residues long. Germline V gives CDR1 LNHNV, CDR2 YYDKDF (reference sequence). V lost 3 bases to trimming and J lost 2 bases; unmatched junction nucleotides: 6. CDR3 sequence reads: CATSSPREGYTDTQYF. The CDR3 DNA reads as TGTGCCACCAGCAGCCCGCGGGAGGGGTACACAGATACGCAGTATTTT. The whole variable domain, remainder taken from reference TRBV15 and TRBJ2-3, is DAMVIQNPRYQVTQFGKPVTLSCSQTLNHNVMYWYQQKSSQAPKLLFHYYDKDFNNEADTPDNFQSRRPNTSFCFLDIRSPGLGDTAMYLCATSSPREGYTDTQYFGPGTRLTVL.

As regards this clonotype: A read error may account for a junction end that differs from germline. This rearrangement joins TRBV6-2 or TRBV6-3 to TRBJ2-5; possible D gene TRBD1, 6 bases. The CDR3 is made up of 15 amino acids. Germline V lookup: CDR1 MNHEY, CDR2 SVGEGT. CDR3 amino acids: CASSYWQGTGETEYF. The CDR3 DNA reads as TGTGCCAGCAGTTACTGGCAGGGGACCGGTGAGACCGAGTACTTC.

The gene calls are TRBV7-9 and TRBJ2-4; 11 bases match TRBD1. Germline V gene sequence: CDR1 SEHNR, CDR2 FQNEAQ (reference sequence). This CDR3 is 16 amino acids long. J was trimmed by 3 bases and V by 4 bases; bases with no gene match: 5. CDR3 residues: CASSSGTGGGKNIQYF. Written as DNA, the CDR3 is TGTGCCAGCAGCTCCGGGACAGGGGGTGGCAAAAACATTCAGTACTTC.

The rearrangement uses TRBV24-1 and TRBJ2-1; D not resolved. The V gene lost 0 bases and the J gene lost 13 bases, with 12 bases spanning the gap. Germline CDR1 reads KGHDR; CDR2 reads SFDVKD. The CDR3 is 13 residues long. This CDR3 reads CATSDLDLTLQFF. The CDR3 DNA sequence: TGTGCCACCAGTGATTTGGACTTAACTTTACAGTTCTTC.

CDR3 residues: CASSQDTGVGSETQYF. The CDR3 DNA is TGCGCCAGCAGCCAGGACACAGGGGTAGGGTCGGAGACCCAGTACTTC. V and J are TRBV4-1 and TRBJ2-5; 7 bases agree with TRBD1. Per the germline V gene, CDR1 is MGHRA and CDR2 is YSYEKL. Trimming removed 3 bases from V and 5 bases from J; junction bases left unmatched: 12. This CDR3 region has 16 residues.

This chain uses TRBV29-1 with TRBJ1-5, with D uncertain. Trimming took 4 bases from V and 7 from J, leaving 14 bases between them. This CDR3 contains 13 residues. Germline V CDR1 and CDR2: SQVTM, ANQGSEA. In nucleotides, the CDR3 is TGCAGCGTTGTAGATCAGGAGTGGCAGCCCCAGCATTTT. This sequence encodes CSVVDQEWQPQHF.

V is TRBV9 and J is TRBJ2-2, with D uncertain. The V end was cut by 3 bases, the J end by 8 bases, with 8 bases between. This CDR3 is 12 amino acids long. From germline, CDR1 is SGDLS and CDR2 YYNGEE. Here the CDR3 reads CASSARAGELFF. The CDR3 DNA sequence: TGTGCCAGCAGCGCACGCGCGGGGGAGCTGTTTTTT. The full variable domain, its missing parts supplied by reference TRBV9 and TRBJ2-2, is DSGVTQTPKHLITATGQRVTLRCSPRSGDLSVYWYQQSLDQGLQFLIQYYNGEERAKGNILERFSAQQFPDLHSELNLSSLELGDSALYFCASSARAGELFFGEGSRLTVL.

This chain connects TRBV20-1 to TRBJ2-5, with TRBD2 as a possible D gene (6 bases). CDR1 is DFQATT and CDR2 is SNEGSKA in the germline V gene (reference sequence). The CDR3 is 15 amino acids. V was trimmed by 4 bases and J by 2 bases, leaving 17 bases between them. CDR3 nucleotide sequence: TGCAGTGCTACGCCTTTATCGGCGGGGCAAGAGACCCAGTACTTC. This codes for CSATPLSAGQETQYF.